What follows are 21 T cell receptor beta chains derived from one specimen sequenced in a study of T cells in Graves' hyperthyroidism and ophthalmopathy. RNA transcripts gave rise to amplified TCR beta CDR3 regions. HTBI primers drove first-round RT-PCR of the TCR CDR3. One entry per CDR3 protein, called by TCRdb with MiXCR from the multiplex PCR reads. This sample carries over 400,000 distinct CDR3 sequences, 14% to 15% of them seen once, and the ten largest clones take under 15%. Sequencing was carried out using blood. Receptors were obtained from a man between 18 and 35 years old with Graves' ophthalmopathy.

This clonotype appeared many times. DNA of the CDR3: TGTGCCAGCAGCTCCACTCTAACATCTGGCGAGACCCAGTACTTC. Translated, it gives CASSSTLTSGETQYF. The chain employs TRBV11-2 and TRBJ2-5; no reliable D call. This CDR3 region has 15 residues. V was cut by 4 bases and J by 5 bases, with 17 bases left in between. Germline CDR1 is SGHAT and CDR2 is FQNNGV.

V and J are TRBV11-3 and TRBJ2-2; D call uncertain. Germline V gives CDR1 SGHNT, CDR2 YENEEA. This CDR3 comprises 15 residues. V was shortened by 5 bases and J by 6 bases, with 16 bases between the two germline ends. CDR3 sequence reads: CASSPQWGSAGELFF. CDR3 sequence (DNA): TGTGCCAGCAGCCCCCAGTGGGGTAGTGCCGGGGAGCTGTTTTTT.

This clonotype was counted many times. The chain joins TRBV11-2 to TRBJ2-3; D possibly matches TRBD1 or TRBD2 (5 bases each). The CDR3 is 16 residues long. The V gene lost 0 bases and the J gene lost 0 bases, with 10 bases spanning the gap. CDR1 SGHAT and CDR2 FQNNGV come from the germline V gene. CDR3 sequence reads: CASSLDGTASTDTQYF. CDR3 nucleotides: TGTGCCAGCAGCTTAGATGGGACGGCTAGCACAGATACGCAGTATTTT. The full variable domain, its missing parts supplied by reference TRBV11-2 and TRBJ2-3, is EAGVAQSPRYKIIEKRQSVAFWCNPISGHATLYWYQQILGQGPKLLIQFQNNGVVDDSQLPKDRFSAERLKGVDSTLKIQPAKLEDSAVYLCASSLDGTASTDTQYFGPGTRLTVL.

This clonotype came up many times. The CDR3 coding sequence is TGTGCCAGCAGTTTAAGCGGTATCGGCCCAGATACGCAGTATTTT. It encodes CASSLSGIGPDTQYF. V usage is TRBV27 and J usage is TRBJ2-3; D possibly corresponds to TRBD2 (5 bases). The CDR3 consists of 15 residues. CDR1 and CDR2 from the germline V gene are MNHEY and SMNVEV (reference sequence). V was shortened by 2 bases and J by 4 bases, with 13 bases between the two germline ends.

This clonotype appeared many times. The chain has TRBV3-1 and TRBJ1-1; 7 bases are a match to TRBD1. Per germline, CDR1 LGHDT and CDR2 YNNKEL (reference sequence). V gave up 2 bases and J gave up 6 bases; unmatched junction bases: 3. The CDR3 is 13 amino acids. The CDR3 DNA reads as TGTGCCAGCAGCCAACTGACAGGGCCTGAAGCTTTCTTT. Residues: CASSQLTGPEAFF.

This clonotype was found many times. The chain joins TRBV5-1 to TRBJ2-1; D is perhaps TRBD2 (5 bases). Trimming left V 8 bases short and J 0 bases short, with 9 bases between. The CDR3 consists of 13 residues. Germline CDR1 reads SGHRS; CDR2 reads YFSETQ. As DNA, the CDR3 is TGCGCCAGGCTCGGGGACTCCTACAATGAGCAGTTCTTC. Its translation: CARLGDSYNEQFF.

This clonotype was recorded at least ten times. V is TRBV7-9 and J is TRBJ2-2; TRBD2 aligns across 9 bases. CDR1 SEHNR and CDR2 FQNEAQ come from the germline V gene (reference sequence). Unmatched junction bases numbered 4, after V lost 8 bases and J lost 3 bases. The CDR3 contains 14 residues. DNA for the CDR3: TGTGCCAGCGGACTAGCGCTGGACACCGGGGAGCTGTTTTTT. This encodes CASGLALDTGELFF.

This clonotype was seen many times. V is TRBV20-1 and J is TRBJ1-4, with D perhaps TRBD1 (5 bases). Germline assignment: CDR1 DFQATT and CDR2 SNEGSKA (reference sequence). CDR3 length equals 14 residues. The V and J ends lost 2 bases and 4 bases respectively, with 11 bases between them. The CDR3 reads CSARQGLVNEKLFF. The CDR3 nucleotides read TGCAGTGCTAGACAGGGCCTGGTTAATGAAAAACTGTTTTTT.

The V gene is TRBV3-1, the J gene TRBJ1-4, with TRBD1 as a possible D gene (6 bases). The CDR3 runs 15 residues. In germline, CDR1 is LGHDT, CDR2 YNNKEL (reference sequence). V was trimmed by 2 bases and J by 5 bases, leaving 12 bases between them. CDR3 coding DNA: TGTGCCAGCAGCCAATCACAGGGTAGGAATGAAAAACTGTTTTTT. This sequence encodes CASSQSQGRNEKLFF.

This clonotype was seen ten or more times. The DNA for the CDR3 is TGCGCCAGCAGCCCAGGACAGGGATCGGGGAAGAACTATGGCTACACCTTC. Translating it yields CASSPGQGSGKNYGYTF. This chain uses TRBV5-1 with TRBJ1-2, with 8 nucleotides matching TRBD1. V trimming: 4 bases; J trimming: 2 bases; junction bases outside the gene matches: 13. The CDR3 runs to 17 residues. The germline gives CDR1 SGHRS, CDR2 YFSETQ.

CDR3 sequence reads: CASGGLAGGMDTQYF. CDR3 coding DNA: TGTGCCAGCGGGGGACTAGCGGGGGGAATGGATACGCAGTATTTT. This rearrangement joins TRBV11-2 to TRBJ2-3, with 15 bases lining up with TRBD2. The CDR3 covers 15 residues. V trimming: 8 bases; J trimming: 6 bases; junction bases outside the gene matches: 6. The V gene's germline CDR1 is SGHAT and CDR2 FQNNGV. The complete variable domain, with remaining parts taken from reference TRBV11-2 and TRBJ2-3, reads EAGVAQSPRYKIIEKRQSVAFWCNPISGHATLYWYQQILGQGPKLLIQFQNNGVVDDSQLPKDRFSAERLKGVDSTLKIQPAKLEDSAVYLCASGGLAGGMDTQYFGPGTRLTVL.

The CDR3 region is CASSLATTNTGELFF. For the CDR3, the DNA is TGCGCCAGCAGCTTGGCGACAACGAACACCGGGGAGCTGTTTTTT. The chain combines TRBV5-1 with TRBJ2-2; D ambiguous. Germline lookup yields CDR1 SGHRS and CDR2 YFSETQ. This CDR3 region has 15 residues. The V end was cut by 0 bases, the J end by 0 bases, with 6 bases between.

Of note for this clonotype: It may be a read error: a sequence one base away is much more abundant. V and J are TRBV5-6 and TRBJ1-2; tentative D call: TRBD1 (5 bases). This CDR3 spans 15 amino acids. Germline CDR1 is SGHDT and CDR2 is YYEEEE. CDR3: CASSIGAQDYYGCTF. Written as DNA, the CDR3 is TGTGCCAGCAGCATAGGGGCGCAGGACTACTATGGCTGCACCTTC.

There are many counts of this clonotype. This chain links TRBV5-1 with TRBJ1-1; no definite D call. The germline V gene encodes CDR1 SGHRS and CDR2 YFSETQ. V shed 0 bases and J shed 6 bases, with 9 bases lying between them. The CDR3 runs 13 residues. The CDR3 DNA reads TGCGCCAGCAGCTTGGCGGGCAATCCTGAAGCTTTCTTT. It specifies CASSLAGNPEAFF.

This clonotype turned up a few times. The chain links TRBV29-1 to TRBJ2-6; D remains ambiguous. Germline loops: CDR1 SQVTM, CDR2 ANQGSEA. Trimming stripped 4 bases from V and 0 bases from J, with 10 bases between. The CDR3 is made up of 15 amino acids. CDR3: CSVGLGSSGANVLTF. CDR3 coding DNA: TGCAGCGTTGGTTTAGGGTCCTCTGGGGCCAACGTCCTGACTTTC.

The V and J genes are TRBV4-1 and TRBJ1-5; D gene uncertain. The CDR3 runs to 16 residues. The V end lost 0 bases, the J end lost 4 bases, and 13 bases lay between the germline ends. In germline, CDR1 is MGHRA, CDR2 YSYEKL. The CDR3 sequence is CASSQDEPNENQPQHF. The DNA for the CDR3 is TGCGCCAGCAGCCAAGATGAGCCTAATGAGAATCAGCCCCAGCATTTT.

The V gene is TRBV5-1, the J gene TRBJ2-7, with unresolved D. Germline CDR1 SGHRS, CDR2 YFSETQ. Between the trimmed V and J ends, which lost 0 bases and 2 bases, there was a span of 6 bases. CDR3 size: 13 residues. The CDR3: CASSLDWAYEQYF. As DNA, the CDR3 is TGCGCCAGCAGCTTGGACTGGGCCTACGAGCAGTACTTC.

This clonotype was seen only a few times. The V gene is TRBV6-1, the J gene TRBJ1-1; weak D call: TRBD1 (6 bases). The length of the CDR3 is 14 residues. The germline V gene encodes CDR1 MNHNS and CDR2 SASEGT. V was clipped by 6 bases and J by 4 bases, with 15 bases between them. DNA of the CDR3: TGTGCCAGCAGACTACAGGGATGGGTCACTGAAGCTTTCTTT. This gives the protein CASRLQGWVTEAFF.

This clonotype was counted many times. This rearrangement joins TRBV6-1 to TRBJ1-2, with D possibly TRBD1 on 6 matching bases. Germline V gene sequence: CDR1 MNHNS, CDR2 SASEGT. The CDR3 spans 17 residues. Trimming left V 2 bases short and J 3 bases short, with 19 bases between. The CDR3, as DNA: TGTGCCAGCAGTGAAACGGGACAAAAGGCATGGGACTATGGCTACACCTTC. Protein sequence: CASSETGQKAWDYGYTF.

This clonotype was picked up a small number of times. Since a much larger clone is just one base distant, this may be a read error. The rearrangement joins TRBV7-3 to TRBJ1-1, with D perhaps matching TRBD1 (5 bases). The CDR3 is 14 amino acids. Germline V gene sequence: CDR1 SGHTA, CDR2 FQGTGA. The CDR3 DNA reads as TGTGCCAGCAGCGACGGGACGGTGAACACTGAAGCTCTCTTT. Encoded protein: CASSDGTVNTEALF.

This clonotype was observed a few times. A much larger clone lies one base from this, so it may be a read error. The chain has TRBV7-2 and TRBJ2-3; 7 nucleotides match TRBD2. The CDR3 runs to 14 residues. Germline V gene lookup returns CDR1 SGHTA and CDR2 FQGNSA. This CDR3 reads CAGSFEAGIKMQYF. CDR3 DNA sequence: TGTGCCGGCAGCTTTGAAGCGGGAATTAAGATGCAGTATTTT.